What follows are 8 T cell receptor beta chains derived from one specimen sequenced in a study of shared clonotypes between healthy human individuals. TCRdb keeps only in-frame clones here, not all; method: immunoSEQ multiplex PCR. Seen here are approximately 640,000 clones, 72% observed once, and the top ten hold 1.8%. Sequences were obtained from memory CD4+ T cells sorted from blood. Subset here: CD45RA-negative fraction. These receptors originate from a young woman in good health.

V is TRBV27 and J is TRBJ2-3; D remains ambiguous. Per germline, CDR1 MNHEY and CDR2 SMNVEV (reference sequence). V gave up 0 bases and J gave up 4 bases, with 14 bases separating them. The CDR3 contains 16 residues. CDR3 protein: CASSLSTNPRSDTQYF. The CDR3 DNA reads TGTGCCAGCAGTTTATCGACAAACCCTCGATCAGATACGCAGTATTTT.

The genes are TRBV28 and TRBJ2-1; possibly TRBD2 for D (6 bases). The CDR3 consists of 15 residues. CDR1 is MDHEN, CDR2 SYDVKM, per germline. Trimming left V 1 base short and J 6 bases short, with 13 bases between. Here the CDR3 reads CASSLLRESRNEQFF. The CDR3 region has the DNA TGTGCCAGCAGTTTATTACGGGAGAGTCGCAATGAGCAGTTCTTC.

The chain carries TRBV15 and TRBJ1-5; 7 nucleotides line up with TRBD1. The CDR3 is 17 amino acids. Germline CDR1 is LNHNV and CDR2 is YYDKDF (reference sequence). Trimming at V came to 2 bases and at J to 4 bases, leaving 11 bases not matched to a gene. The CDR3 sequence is CATSRLSRDRLNQPQHF. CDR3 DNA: TGTGCCACCAGCAGACTTAGCCGGGACAGACTAAATCAGCCCCAGCATTTT.

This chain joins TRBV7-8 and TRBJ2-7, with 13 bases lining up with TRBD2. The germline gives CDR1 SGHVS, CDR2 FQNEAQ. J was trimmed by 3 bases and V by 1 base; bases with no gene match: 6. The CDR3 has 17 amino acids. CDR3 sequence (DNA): TGTGCCAGCAGCTTAGTTCCTGGGACTAGCGGGATCTACGAGCAGTACTTC. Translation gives CASSLVPGTSGIYEQYF.

The CDR3 region is CASFEVLNTEAFF. DNA for the CDR3: TGTGCCAGCTTCGAGGTCCTGAACACTGAAGCTTTCTTT. The chain carries TRBV6-1 and TRBJ1-1; D not certain. The V end lost 8 bases, the J end lost 0 bases, and 10 bases lay between the germline ends. The CDR3 spans 13 residues. Germline V gives CDR1 MNHNS, CDR2 SASEGT.

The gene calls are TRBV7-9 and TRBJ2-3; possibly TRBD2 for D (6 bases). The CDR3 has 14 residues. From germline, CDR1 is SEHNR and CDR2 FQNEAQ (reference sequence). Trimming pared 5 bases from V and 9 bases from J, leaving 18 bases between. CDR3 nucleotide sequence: TGTGCCAGCAGCCCGGGGACGCGGAGCGGGACGCAGTATTTT. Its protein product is CASSPGTRSGTQYF.

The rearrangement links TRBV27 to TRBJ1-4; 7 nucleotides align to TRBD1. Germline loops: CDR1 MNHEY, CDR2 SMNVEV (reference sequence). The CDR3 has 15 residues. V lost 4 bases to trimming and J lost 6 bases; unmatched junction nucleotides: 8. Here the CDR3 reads CASSSLGTDYEKLFF. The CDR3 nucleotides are TGTGCCAGCAGTTCCCTGGGGACAGACTATGAAAAACTGTTTTTT.

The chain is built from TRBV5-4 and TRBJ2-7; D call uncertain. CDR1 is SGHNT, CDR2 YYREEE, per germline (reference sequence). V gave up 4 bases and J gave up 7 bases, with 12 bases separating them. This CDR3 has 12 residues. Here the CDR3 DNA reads TGTGCCAGCAGCCTTGGATTAGAAGAGCAGTACTTC. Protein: CASSLGLEEQYF.